This is a list of T cell receptor beta chains from one sample in a study of T-cell memory formation after mild COVID-19. TCRdb used MiXCR to reprocess the 5' RACE reads, holding one entry per CDR3 protein. In the table there are 200,000 to 250,000 distinct CDR3 sequences, approximately 15% of which are singletons. The sequenced sample was PBMCs or a T cell subset sorted from them (not recorded which). These TCRs come from an adult woman who had mild COVID-19 (a few samples of this study predate the infection). Cell type and time point are not known. The CDR3 runs from the conserved cysteine through the conserved F or W. The D gene is left open where the match is weak. Clone size, where shown, is once, few, many, or a class for clones that have expanded.

V	D	length	J	size	CDR3	DNA
TRBV20-1	TRBD2	16	TRBJ2-3	NA	CSARRASGGGADTQYF	TGCAGTGCTAGGAGGGCTAGCGGGGGGGGCGCAGATACGCAGTATTTT
TRBV6-5	NA	14	TRBJ1-1	few	CASSYGRGSTEAFF	TGTGCCAGCAGTTACGGGAGGGGTAGCACTGAAGCTTTCTTT
TRBV14	NA	15	TRBJ2-6	NA	CASSQGGVGANVLTF	TGTGCCAGCAGCCAAGGAGGGGTAGGGGCCAACGTCCTGACTTTC
TRBV12-3/TRBV12-4	TRBD2	18	TRBJ2-7	NA	CASRTTRETSGRIYEQYF	TGTGCCAGCAGAACCACACGCGAAACTAGCGGGAGAATCTACGAGCAGTACTTC
TRBV7-2	NA	13	TRBJ2-1	NA	CASSPWTSSEQFF	TGTGCCAGCAGCCCATGGACCAGCAGTGAGCAGTTCTTC
TRBV2	NA	12	TRBJ2-7	few	CASSPSVGEQYF	TGTGCCAGCAGTCCAAGCGTAGGCGAGCAGTACTTC
TRBV3-1	NA	16	TRBJ2-6	NA	CASRPVGDSGANVLTF	TGTGCCAGCAGGCCCGTGGGGGACTCTGGGGCCAACGTCCTGACTTTC
TRBV9	TRBD2	17	TRBJ2-3	few	CASSTTPSGVSTDTQYF	TGTGCCAGCAGCACCACCCCAAGCGGGGTGAGCACAGATACGCAGTATTTT
TRBV20-1	NA	14	TRBJ1-4	NA	CSARDGGSQEKLFF	TGCAGTGCTAGAGACGGAGGGTCGCAAGAAAAACTGTTTTTT
TRBV5-1	NA	14	TRBJ2-5	few	CASSRGRPQETQYF	TGCGCCAGCAGCAGGGGGAGGCCGCAAGAGACCCAGTACTTC
TRBV12-3/TRBV12-4	TRBD1	18	TRBJ2-1	many	CASSPTRGTAEAYNEQFF	TGTGCCAGCAGTCCCACGAGAGGGACAGCGGAGGCGTACAATGAGCAGTTCTTC
TRBV5-1	NA	15	TRBJ2-7	many	CASSLRAESFYEQYF	TGCGCCAGCAGCTTGCGGGCTGAGTCTTTCTACGAGCAGTACTTC
TRBV20-1	TRBD2	13	TRBJ2-7	few	CSARAGTSGSQYF	TGCAGTGCTAGAGCCGGGACTAGCGGATCACAGTACTTC
TRBV4-1	TRBD1	18	TRBJ1-1	few	CASSHISLLTGKNTEAFF	TGCGCCAGCAGCCACATCTCGCTGCTGACAGGGAAGAACACTGAAGCTTTCTTT
TRBV6-5	NA	15	TRBJ1-1	NA	CASSYLPGRNTEAFF	TGTGCCAGCAGTTATCTACCGGGTAGGAACACTGAAGCTTTCTTT
TRBV12-3/TRBV12-4	TRBD2	14	TRBJ2-3	many	CASRGTSGRGDQYF	TGTGCCAGCAGGGGGACTAGCGGGAGAGGGGACCAGTATTTT
TRBV6-2/TRBV6-3	TRBD2	14	TRBJ2-7	few	CASSSTGTSGSAYF	TGTGCCAGCAGCTCGACCGGGACTAGCGGGAGTGCGTACTTC
TRBV10-3	TRBD1	14	TRBJ1-1	NA	CAIRATGTGVEAFF	TGTGCCATCAGAGCTACCGGGACAGGTGTCGAAGCTTTCTTT
TRBV4-1	NA	16	TRBJ1-3	few	CASSQDPGSSGNTIYF	TGCGCCAGCAGCCAAGATCCGGGTTCCTCTGGAAACACCATATATTTT
TRBV15	TRBD1	13	TRBJ2-5	few	CATMDRSAETQYF	TGTGCCACTATGGACAGGTCCGCGGAGACCCAGTACTTC
TRBV30	NA	15	TRBJ1-5	NA	CAWSARGLYNQPQHF	TGTGCCTGGAGCGCCCGGGGACTATACAATCAGCCCCAGCATTTT
TRBV24-1	TRBD2	17	TRBJ2-1	many	CATSDPTLAGFYNEQFF	TGTGCCACCAGTGACCCGACCCTAGCGGGGTTCTACAATGAGCAGTTCTTC
TRBV7-6	TRBD2	15	TRBJ2-5	NA	CASSHLGEGQEIQYF	TGTGCCAGCAGCCATCTGGGGGAGGGCCAAGAGATCCAGTACTTC
TRBV18	NA	13	TRBJ1-1	NA	CASSPPAVRTAFF	TGTGCCAGCTCACCACCTGCGGTTCGAACAGCTTTCTTT
TRBV5-1	NA	16	TRBJ2-1	NA	CASSLNKLPGGVEQFF	TGCGCCAGCAGCTTGAATAAGTTGCCAGGGGGGGTTGAGCAGTTCTTC
TRBV29-1	NA	14	TRBJ1-1	few	CSVAFRSTNTEAFF	TGCAGCGTTGCGTTTCGGAGCACGAACACTGAAGCTTTCTTT
TRBV2	NA	15	TRBJ1-5	many	CASSPATFSNQPQHF	TGTGCCAGCAGTCCAGCTACCTTTAGCAATCAGCCCCAGCATTTT
TRBV29-1	TRBD2	14	TRBJ2-7	few	CSVRTSGSFDEQYF	TGCAGCGTACGGACTAGCGGGAGTTTCGACGAGCAGTACTTC
TRBV7-8	NA	20	TRBJ2-1	NA	CASSLTRTAQGGSSYNEQFF	TGTGCCAGCAGCCTGACGCGGACAGCGCAGGGGGGAAGCTCCTACAATGAGCAGTTCTTC
TRBV6-5	TRBD2	13	TRBJ2-7	few	CASAELAGAEQYF	TGTGCCAGCGCGGAGCTAGCGGGAGCCGAGCAGTACTTC
TRBV12-3/TRBV12-4	TRBD2	14	TRBJ2-2	few	CASSPRGGTGELFF	TGTGCCAGCAGCCCGCGGGGGGGCACCGGGGAGCTGTTTTTT
TRBV14	TRBD1	18	TRBJ2-1	NA	CASSQRSLGQGARNEQFF	TGTGCCAGCAGCCAACGCAGTTTGGGACAGGGGGCCCGCAATGAGCAGTTCTTC
TRBV10-3	NA	14	TRBJ1-1	NA	CAISAPRSEEIAFF	TGTGCCATCAGTGCCCCGAGGAGTGAGGAGATTGCTTTCTTT
TRBV20-1	TRBD1	14	TRBJ1-1	NA	CSAEGGRGNTEAFF	TGCAGTGCCGAGGGGGGCAGGGGGAACACTGAAGCCTTCTTT
TRBV5-4	NA	12	TRBJ2-3	few	CASSPRSDTQYF	TGTGCCAGCAGCCCACGCTCAGATACGCAGTATTTT
TRBV25-1	NA	13	TRBJ2-5	NA	CASSEYLRETQYF	TGTGCCAGCAGTGAATACCTTCGGGAGACCCAGTACTTC
TRBV6-2/TRBV6-3	NA	13	TRBJ2-5	NA	CASSYSRGLAQYF	TGTGCCAGCAGTTACTCGCGGGGTTTGGCCCAGTACTTC
TRBV7-9	NA	18	TRBJ2-3	NA	CASSPHSRLGLLADTQYF	TGTGCCAGCAGCCCCCACAGCCGGCTCGGCCTTCTCGCAGATACGCAGTATTTT
TRBV6-6	TRBD1	15	TRBJ1-6	once	CASSTRDRGNSPLHF	TGTGCCAGCAGTACGCGGGACAGGGGGAATTCACCCCTCCACTTT
TRBV6-2/TRBV6-3	NA	11	TRBJ1-2	many	CASSADYGYTF	TGTGCCAGCAGTGCCGATTATGGCTACACCTTC
TRBV5-6	TRBD1	15	TRBJ2-3	NA	CASSLDREYTDTQYF	TGTGCCAGCAGCTTAGACAGGGAATACACAGATACGCAGTATTTT
TRBV3-1	NA	16	TRBJ2-3	NA	CASSRYRNADTDTQYF	TGTGCCAGCAGTCGGTACAGGAACGCAGACACAGATACGCAGTATTTT
TRBV20-1	NA	14	TRBJ1-1	many	CSASGLNPGSEAFF	TGCAGTGCTAGTGGGCTGAACCCGGGCAGTGAAGCTTTCTTT
TRBV2	NA	16	TRBJ2-3	few	CASSETGNIGTDTQYF	TGTGCCAGCAGTGAAACAGGGAACATCGGGACAGATACGCAGTATTTT
TRBV12-3/TRBV12-4	TRBD1	17	TRBJ2-7	many	CASSLAIGQGRSYEQYF	TGTGCCAGCAGTTTAGCTATCGGACAGGGACGCTCCTACGAGCAGTACTTC
TRBV6-5	NA	16	TRBJ2-6	NA	CASSYGGPSGANVLTF	TGTGCCAGCAGTTACGGGGGGCCATCTGGGGCCAACGTCCTGACTTTC
TRBV20-1	NA	15	TRBJ2-5	many	CSASTLHPAGETQYF	TGCAGTGCTAGTACCCTCCACCCAGCCGGGGAGACCCAGTACTTC
TRBV12-3/TRBV12-4	NA	14	TRBJ2-1	few	CASSLPPSYNEQFF	TGTGCCAGCAGTCTTCCTCCCTCCTACAATGAGCAGTTCTTC
TRBV12-3/TRBV12-4	TRBD1	15	TRBJ1-6	NA	CASSADRVGNSPLHF	TGTGCCAGCAGTGCGGACAGGGTGGGGAATTCACCCCTCCACTTT
TRBV2	TRBD1	17	TRBJ2-1	NA	CASSLPPTYRGPNEQFF	TGTGCCAGCAGCCTCCCGCCGACGTACAGGGGGCCGAATGAGCAGTTCTTC
TRBV5-1	NA	15	TRBJ1-4	many	CASSLVGMANEKLFF	TGCGCCAGCAGCTTGGTGGGGATGGCTAATGAAAAACTGTTTTTT
TRBV18	NA	13	TRBJ2-3	NA	CASSPLTTDTQYF	TGTGCCAGCTCACCACTAACCACAGATACGCAGTATTTT
TRBV4-2	TRBD2	16	TRBJ2-1	NA	CASSQDAAGGPVEQFF	TGTGCCAGCAGCCAAGATGCGGCGGGAGGGCCGGTTGAGCAGTTCTTC
TRBV6-2/TRBV6-3	TRBD2	15	TRBJ2-1	NA	CASTNSGRVYNEQFF	TGTGCCAGCACCAATAGCGGGAGGGTATACAATGAGCAGTTCTTC